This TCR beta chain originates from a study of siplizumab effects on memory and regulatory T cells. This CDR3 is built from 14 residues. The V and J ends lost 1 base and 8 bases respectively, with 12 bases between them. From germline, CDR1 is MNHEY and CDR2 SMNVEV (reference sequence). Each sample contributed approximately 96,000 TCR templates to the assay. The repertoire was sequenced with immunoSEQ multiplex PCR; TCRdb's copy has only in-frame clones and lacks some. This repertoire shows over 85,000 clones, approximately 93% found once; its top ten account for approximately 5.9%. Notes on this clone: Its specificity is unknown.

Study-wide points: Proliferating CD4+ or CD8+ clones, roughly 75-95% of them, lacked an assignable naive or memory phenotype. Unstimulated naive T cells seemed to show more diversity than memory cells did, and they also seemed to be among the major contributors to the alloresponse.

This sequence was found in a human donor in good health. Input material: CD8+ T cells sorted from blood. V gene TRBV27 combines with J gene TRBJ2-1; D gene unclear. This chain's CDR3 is CASSLLGIKDEQFF. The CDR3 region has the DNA TGTGCCAGCAGTTTATTAGGGATAAAGGATGAGCAGTTCTTC.